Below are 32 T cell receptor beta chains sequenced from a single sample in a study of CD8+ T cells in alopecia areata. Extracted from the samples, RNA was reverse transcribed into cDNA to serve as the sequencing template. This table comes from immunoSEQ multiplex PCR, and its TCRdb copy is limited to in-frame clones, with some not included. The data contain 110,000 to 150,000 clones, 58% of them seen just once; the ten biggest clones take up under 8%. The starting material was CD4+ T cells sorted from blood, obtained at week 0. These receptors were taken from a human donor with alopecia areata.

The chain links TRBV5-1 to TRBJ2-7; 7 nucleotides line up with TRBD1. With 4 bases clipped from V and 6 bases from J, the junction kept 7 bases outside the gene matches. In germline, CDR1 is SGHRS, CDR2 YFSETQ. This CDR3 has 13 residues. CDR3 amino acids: CASSLRQGGEQYF. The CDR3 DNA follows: TGCGCCAGCAGCCTACGACAGGGCGGCGAGCAGTACTTC. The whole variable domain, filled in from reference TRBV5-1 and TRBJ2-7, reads KAGVTQTPRYLIKTRGQQVTLSCSPISGHRSVSWYQQTPGQGLQFLFEYFSETQRNKGNFPGRFSGRQFSNSRSEMNVSTLELGDSALYLCASSLRQGGEQYFGPGTRLTVT.

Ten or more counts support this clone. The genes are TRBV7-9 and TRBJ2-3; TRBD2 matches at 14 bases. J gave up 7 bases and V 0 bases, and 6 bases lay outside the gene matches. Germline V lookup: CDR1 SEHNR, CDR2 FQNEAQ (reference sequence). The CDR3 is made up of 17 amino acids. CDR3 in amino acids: CASSLAEGLAGGYTQYF. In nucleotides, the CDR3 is TGTGCCAGCAGCTTAGCGGAAGGACTAGCGGGGGGCTATACGCAGTATTTT.

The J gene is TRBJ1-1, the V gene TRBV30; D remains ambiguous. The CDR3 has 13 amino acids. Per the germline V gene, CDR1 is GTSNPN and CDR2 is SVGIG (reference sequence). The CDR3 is CALNKFRDTEAFF. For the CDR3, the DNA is TGTGCGCTAAACAAGTTCCGGGACACTGAAGCTTTCTTT.

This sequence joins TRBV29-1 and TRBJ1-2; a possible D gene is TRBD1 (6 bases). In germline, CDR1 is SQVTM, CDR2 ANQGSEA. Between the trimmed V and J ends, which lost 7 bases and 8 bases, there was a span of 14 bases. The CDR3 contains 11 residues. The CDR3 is CSAGGGGGYTF. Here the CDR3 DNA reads TGCAGCGCCGGAGGGGGAGGGGGCTACACCTTC.

For the CDR3, the DNA is TGCAGCGTTGGGCCCAACACTCAGGGGAACTATGGCTACACCTTC. Its translation: CSVGPNTQGNYGYTF. The gene calls are TRBV29-1 and TRBJ1-2, with a tentative D call TRBD1 (6 bases). With 4 bases removed from V and 2 bases from J, the gap between germline ends came to 17 bases. Germline-derived CDR1 and CDR2 are SQVTM and ANQGSEA. CDR3 size: 15 residues.

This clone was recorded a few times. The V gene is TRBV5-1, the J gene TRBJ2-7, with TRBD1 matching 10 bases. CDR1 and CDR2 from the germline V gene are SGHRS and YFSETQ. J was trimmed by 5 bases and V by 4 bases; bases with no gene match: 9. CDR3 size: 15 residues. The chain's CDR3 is CASSPAGTGANEQYF. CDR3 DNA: TGCGCCAGCAGCCCAGCCGGGACAGGGGCTAACGAGCAGTACTTC.

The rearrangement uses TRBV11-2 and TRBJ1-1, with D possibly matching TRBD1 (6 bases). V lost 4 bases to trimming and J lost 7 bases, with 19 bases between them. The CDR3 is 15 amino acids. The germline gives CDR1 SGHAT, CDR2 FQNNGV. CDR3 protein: CASSSLQGHTGEAFF. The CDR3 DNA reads TGTGCCAGCAGCTCTTTACAGGGTCATACTGGTGAAGCTTTCTTT.

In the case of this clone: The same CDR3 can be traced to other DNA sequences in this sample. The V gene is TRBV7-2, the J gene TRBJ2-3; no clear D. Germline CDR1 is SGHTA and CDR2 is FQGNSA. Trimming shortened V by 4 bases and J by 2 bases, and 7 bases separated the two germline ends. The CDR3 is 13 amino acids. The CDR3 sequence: CASSSKSTDTQYF. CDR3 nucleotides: TGTGCCAGCAGCTCGAAATCCACAGATACGCAGTATTTT.

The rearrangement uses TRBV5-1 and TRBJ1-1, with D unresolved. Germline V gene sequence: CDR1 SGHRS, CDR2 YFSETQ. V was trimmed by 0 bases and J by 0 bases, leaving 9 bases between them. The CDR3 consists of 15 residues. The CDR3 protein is CASSLEATMNTEAFF. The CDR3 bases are TGCGCCAGCAGCTTGGAGGCGACCATGAACACTGAAGCTTTCTTT.

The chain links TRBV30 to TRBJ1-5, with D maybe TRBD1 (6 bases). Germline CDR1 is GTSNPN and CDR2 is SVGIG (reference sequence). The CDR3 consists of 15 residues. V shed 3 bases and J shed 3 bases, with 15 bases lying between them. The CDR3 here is CAWSQTGQLNQPQHF. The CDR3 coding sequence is TGTGCCTGGAGCCAGACAGGACAGCTCAATCAGCCCCAGCATTTT.

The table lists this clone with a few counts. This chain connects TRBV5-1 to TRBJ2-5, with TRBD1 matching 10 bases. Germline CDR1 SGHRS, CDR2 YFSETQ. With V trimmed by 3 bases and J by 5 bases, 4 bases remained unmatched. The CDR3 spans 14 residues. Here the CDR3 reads CASSYRDRGETQYF. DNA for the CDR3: TGCGCCAGCAGCTACCGGGACAGGGGTGAGACCCAGTACTTC.

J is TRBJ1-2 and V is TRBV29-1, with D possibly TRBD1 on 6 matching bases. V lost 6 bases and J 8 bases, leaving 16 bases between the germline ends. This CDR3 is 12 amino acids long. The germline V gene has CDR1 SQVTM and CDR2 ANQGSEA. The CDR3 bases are TGCAGCGTCTCCGGGACATTCGGCGGCTACACCTTC. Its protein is CSVSGTFGGYTF.

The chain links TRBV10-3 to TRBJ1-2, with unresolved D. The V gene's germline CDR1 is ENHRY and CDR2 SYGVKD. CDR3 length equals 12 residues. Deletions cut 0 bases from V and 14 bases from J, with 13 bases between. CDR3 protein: CAISESGRSETF. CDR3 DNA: TGTGCCATCAGTGAGTCCGGCAGGAGCGAAACCTTC.

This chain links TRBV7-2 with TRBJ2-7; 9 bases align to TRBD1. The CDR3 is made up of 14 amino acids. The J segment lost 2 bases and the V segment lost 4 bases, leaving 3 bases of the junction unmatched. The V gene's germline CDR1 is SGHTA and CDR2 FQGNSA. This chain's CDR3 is CASSSTGGTYEQYF. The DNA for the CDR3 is TGTGCCAGCAGCTCCACAGGGGGCACCTACGAGCAGTACTTC.

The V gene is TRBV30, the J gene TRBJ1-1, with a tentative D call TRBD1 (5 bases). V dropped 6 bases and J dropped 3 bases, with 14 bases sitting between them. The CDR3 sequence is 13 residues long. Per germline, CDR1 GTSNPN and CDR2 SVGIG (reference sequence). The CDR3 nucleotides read TGTGCCTGTCAGGCAGGGCTCGACACTGAAGCTTTCTTT. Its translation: CACQAGLDTEAFF.

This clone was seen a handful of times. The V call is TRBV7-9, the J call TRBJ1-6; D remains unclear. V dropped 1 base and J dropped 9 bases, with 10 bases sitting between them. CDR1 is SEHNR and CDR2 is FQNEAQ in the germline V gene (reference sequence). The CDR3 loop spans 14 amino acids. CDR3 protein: CASSLDFLGSPLHF. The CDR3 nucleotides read TGTGCCAGCAGCTTAGACTTTCTCGGTTCACCCCTCCACTTT.

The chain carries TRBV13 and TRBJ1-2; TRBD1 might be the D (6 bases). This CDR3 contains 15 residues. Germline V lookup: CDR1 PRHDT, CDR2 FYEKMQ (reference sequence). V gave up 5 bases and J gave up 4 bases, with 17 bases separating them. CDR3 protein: CASSIASGTPYGYTF. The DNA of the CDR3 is TGTGCCAGCAGCATAGCTTCCGGGACACCCTATGGCTACACCTTC.

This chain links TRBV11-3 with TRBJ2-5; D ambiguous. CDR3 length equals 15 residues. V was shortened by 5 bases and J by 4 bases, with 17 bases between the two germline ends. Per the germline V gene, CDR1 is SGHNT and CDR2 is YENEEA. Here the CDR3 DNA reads TGTGCCAGCAGCCCGGACCGAGGCGGTCGAGAGACCCAGTACTTC. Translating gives CASSPDRGGRETQYF. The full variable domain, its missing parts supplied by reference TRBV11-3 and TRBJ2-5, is EAGVVQSPRYKIIEKKQPVAFWCNPISGHNTLYWYLQNLGQGPELLIRYENEEAVDDSQLPKDRFSAERLKGVDSTLKIQPAELGDSAVYLCASSPDRGGRETQYFGPGTRLLVL.

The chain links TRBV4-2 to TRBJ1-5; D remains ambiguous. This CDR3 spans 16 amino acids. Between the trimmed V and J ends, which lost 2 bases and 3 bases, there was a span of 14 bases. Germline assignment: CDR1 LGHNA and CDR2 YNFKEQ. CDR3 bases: TGTGCCAGCAGCCAATCGTTCGAGGGCATCAATCAGCCCCAGCATTTT. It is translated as CASSQSFEGINQPQHF.

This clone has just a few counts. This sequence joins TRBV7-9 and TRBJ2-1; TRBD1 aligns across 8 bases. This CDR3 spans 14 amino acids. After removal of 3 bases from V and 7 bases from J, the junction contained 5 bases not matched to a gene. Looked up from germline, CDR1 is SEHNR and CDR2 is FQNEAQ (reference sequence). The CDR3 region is CASSFYRGNNEQFF. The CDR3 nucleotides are TGTGCCAGCAGCTTCTACAGGGGGAATAATGAGCAGTTCTTC.

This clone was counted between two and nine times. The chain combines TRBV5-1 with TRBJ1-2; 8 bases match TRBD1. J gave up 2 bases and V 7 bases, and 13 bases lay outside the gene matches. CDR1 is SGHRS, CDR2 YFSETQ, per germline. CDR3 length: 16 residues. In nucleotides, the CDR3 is TGCGCCAGCCGCGGACAGGGAGGGGTGACAAACTATGGCTACACCTTC. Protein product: CASRGQGGVTNYGYTF.

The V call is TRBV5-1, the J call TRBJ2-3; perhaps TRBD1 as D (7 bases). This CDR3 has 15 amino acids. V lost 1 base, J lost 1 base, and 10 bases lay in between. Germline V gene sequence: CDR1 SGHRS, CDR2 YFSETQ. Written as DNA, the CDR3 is TGCGCCAGCAGCTTGCAGGGGGGCGGCACAGATACGCAGTATTTT. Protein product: CASSLQGGGTDTQYF.

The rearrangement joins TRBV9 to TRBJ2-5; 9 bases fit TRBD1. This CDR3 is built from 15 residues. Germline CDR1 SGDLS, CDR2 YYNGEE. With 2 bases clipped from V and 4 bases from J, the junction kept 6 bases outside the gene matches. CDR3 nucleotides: TGTGCCAGCAGCGTTACAACAGGGGGCCGAGAGACCCAGTACTTC. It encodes CASSVTTGGRETQYF.

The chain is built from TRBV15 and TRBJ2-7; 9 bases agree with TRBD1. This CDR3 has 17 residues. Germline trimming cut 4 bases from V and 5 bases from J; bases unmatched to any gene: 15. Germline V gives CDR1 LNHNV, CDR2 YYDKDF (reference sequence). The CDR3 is CATSTPVGTGQRHEQYF. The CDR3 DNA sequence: TGTGCCACCAGCACCCCCGTCGGGACAGGGCAAAGGCACGAGCAGTACTTC.

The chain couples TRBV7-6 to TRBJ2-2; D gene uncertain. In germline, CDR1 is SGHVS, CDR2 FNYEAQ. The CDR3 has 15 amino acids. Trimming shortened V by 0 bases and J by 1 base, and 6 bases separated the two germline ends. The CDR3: CASSLAVGNTGELFF. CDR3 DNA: TGTGCCAGCAGCTTAGCTGTTGGGAACACCGGGGAGCTGTTTTTT.

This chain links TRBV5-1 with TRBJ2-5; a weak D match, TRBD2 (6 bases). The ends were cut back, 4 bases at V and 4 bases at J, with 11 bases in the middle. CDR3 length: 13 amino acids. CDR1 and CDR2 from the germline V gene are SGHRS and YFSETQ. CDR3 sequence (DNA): TGCGCCAGCAGCCAGAGACTAGTAGAGACCCAGTACTTC. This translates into CASSQRLVETQYF.

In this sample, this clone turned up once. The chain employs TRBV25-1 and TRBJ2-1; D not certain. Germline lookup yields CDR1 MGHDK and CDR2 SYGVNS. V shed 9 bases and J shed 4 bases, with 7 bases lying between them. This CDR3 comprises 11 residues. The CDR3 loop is CASVGYNEQFF. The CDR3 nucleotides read TGTGCCAGTGTGGGGTACAATGAGCAGTTCTTC.

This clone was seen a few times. The CDR3 sequence: CASSTYRDLSSETQYF. In DNA, the CDR3 is TGTGCCAGCAGCACTTACCGGGACCTCTCGTCGGAGACCCAGTACTTC. The J gene is TRBJ2-5, the V gene TRBV5-6; D could derive from TRBD1 or TRBD2 (5 bases each). CDR3 size: 16 residues. Germline V gene lookup returns CDR1 SGHDT and CDR2 YYEEEE. V was clipped by 4 bases and J by 5 bases, with 21 bases between them.

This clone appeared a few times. CDR3 in amino acids: CASSRTSGANVLTF. The CDR3 nucleotides read TGTGCCAGCAGCCGTACTTCTGGGGCCAACGTCCTGACTTTC. The chain recombines TRBV14 with TRBJ2-6; no reliable D call. The CDR3 contains 14 residues. V gave up 4 bases and J gave up 1 base, with 5 bases separating them. From germline, CDR1 is SGHDN and CDR2 FVKESK.

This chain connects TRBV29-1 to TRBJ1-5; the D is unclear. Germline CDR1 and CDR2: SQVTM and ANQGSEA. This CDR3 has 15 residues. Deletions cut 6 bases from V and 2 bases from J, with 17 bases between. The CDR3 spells CSVASAGGGNQPQHF. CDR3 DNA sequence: TGCAGCGTAGCATCCGCGGGTGGTGGCAATCAGCCCCAGCATTTT.

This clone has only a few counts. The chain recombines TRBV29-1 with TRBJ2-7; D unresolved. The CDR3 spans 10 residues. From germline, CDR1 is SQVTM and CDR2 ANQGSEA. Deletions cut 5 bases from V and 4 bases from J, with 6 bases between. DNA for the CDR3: TGCAGCGTTATGCAGTACGAGCAGTACTTC. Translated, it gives CSVMQYEQYF.

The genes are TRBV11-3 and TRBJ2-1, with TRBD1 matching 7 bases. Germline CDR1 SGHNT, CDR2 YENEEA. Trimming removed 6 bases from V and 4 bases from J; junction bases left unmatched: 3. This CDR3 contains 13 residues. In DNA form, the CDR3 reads TGTGCCAGCAGGCCGGGACAGTACAATGAGCAGTTCTTC. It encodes CASRPGQYNEQFF.